Listed below are T cell receptor beta chains from one sample, sequenced in a study of control samples from healthy donors and cancer patients. The protocol was immunoSEQ multiplex PCR, while the TCRdb copy is restricted to in-frame clones and leaves out a portion. The sample yields just over 150,000 clones, roughly 92% seen once. The specimen was blood. The source of these receptors is a man aged 50-60 years in good health. The CDR3 runs from the conserved cysteine through the conserved F or W. D genes are given only for firm matches. Some rows mark clone size as missing; the rest say once, few, many or name a class of expanded clone.

length | D | size | J | V | DNA | CDR3
14 | . | . | TRBJ1-6 | TRBV5-6 | TGTGCCAGCAGCGCGGATCGAGGAGATTCACCCCTCCACTTT | CASSADRGDSPLHF
12 | . | . | TRBJ2-7 | TRBV28 | TGTGCCTACGGACAGAACTCCTACGAGCAGTACTTC | CAYGQNSYEQYF
14 | . | . | TRBJ2-2 | TRBV3-1/TRBV3-2 | TGTGCCAGCAGCGGGTACGGGCTCACCGGGGAGCTGTTTTTT | CASSGYGLTGELFF
16 | TRBD1 | . | TRBJ2-2 | TRBV30 | TGTGCCTGGAAACGGAAGGACAGGGCAAACACCGGGGAGCTGTTTTTT | CAWKRKDRANTGELFF
16 | . | . | TRBJ1-3 | TRBV15 | TGTGCCACCAGCAGAGACTTCCCACGACCTGGAAACACCATATATTTT | CATSRDFPRPGNTIYF
14 | TRBD2 | . | TRBJ2-7 | TRBV29-1 | TGCAGCGTCCCACGGACTAGCGGGAACTACGAGCAGTACTTC | CSVPRTSGNYEQYF
18 | TRBD2 | . | TRBJ2-1 | TRBV5-1 | TGCGCCAGCAGCTTGGTACCACTAGCGGGAGTTGCCTACAATGAGCAGTTCTTC | CASSLVPLAGVAYNEQFF
15 | TRBD2 | once | TRBJ2-5 | TRBV6-5 | TGTGCCAGCAGTTACTCGGGAGGGAGTAGTGAGACCCAGTACTTC | CASSYSGGSSETQYF
15 | TRBD2 | . | TRBJ2-2 | TRBV10-3 | TGTGCCTCGCTTAGGACTAGCGGGAGCGCCGGGGAGCTGTTTTTT | CASLRTSGSAGELFF
17 | TRBD2 | . | TRBJ2-1 | TRBV7-6 | TGTGCCAGCAGCTTACGACGCTCTAGCGGGAGCTACAATGAGCAGTTCTTC | CASSLRRSSGSYNEQFF
15 | TRBD2 | . | TRBJ2-1 | TRBV6-5 | TGTGCCAGCAGCCAGGGACTAGCGGGGTACAATGAGCAGTTCTTC | CASSQGLAGYNEQFF
13 | . | . | TRBJ1-2 | TRBV30 | TGTGCCTGGAGTGCACTCGGGGTCTATGGCTACACCTTC | CAWSALGVYGYTF
16 | TRBD1 | . | TRBJ1-5 | TRBV7-2 | TGTGCCAGCAGCCGCGAAGTCGGACAGGGCAATCAGCCCCAGCATTTT | CASSREVGQGNQPQHF
15 | . | . | TRBJ1-5 | TRBV7-9 | TGTGCCAGCAGCCCTGCTGGGGGGGGCGATCAGCCCCAGCATTTT | CASSPAGGGDQPQHF
16 | TRBD1 | . | TRBJ1-6 | TRBV19 | TGTGCCAGTAGAGAACAGGGGAGCTCCTATAATTCACCCCTCCACTTT | CASREQGSSYNSPLHF
14 | . | . | TRBJ1-6 | TRBV29-1 | TGCAGCGCAAGGGGGGACTCCTATAATTCACCCCTCCACTTT | CSARGDSYNSPLHF
16 | . | . | TRBJ1-3 | TRBV15 | TGTGCCACCAGCAGAGACAGGTCAGGGAGGGGAAACACCATATATTTT | CATSRDRSGRGNTIYF